These T cell receptor beta chains were read from a single sample in a study of blood T cell repertoires in COVID-19. The data were produced by immunoSEQ multiplex PCR, yet TCRdb's version contains in-frame clones alone and is incomplete. The sample has fewer than 200,000 clones; over 80% are singletons. What was sequenced was PBMCs or T cells enriched from blood (not recorded which). All receptors derive from a woman under 40 who had been exposed to COVID-19. Both conserved end residues are part of each CDR3. D genes are given only for firm matches. Size values are once, few and many counts, or a class for expanded clones, and some rows have none.

abundance	d_gene	len	j_gene	v_gene	CDR3nt	CDR3aa
-	-	11	TRBJ1-2	TRBV20-1	TGCAGTGCTCCCCGTGGGCTTGGCTACACCTTC	CSAPRGLGYTF
-	-	13	TRBJ2-2	TRBV5-8	TGTGCCAGCAGCTTCAAAGGGGGAATAGAGCTGTTTTTT	CASSFKGGIELFF
-	-	13	TRBJ1-1	TRBV12-5	TGTGCTAGTGGTGTTACAGGGAACACTGAAGCTTTCTTT	CASGVTGNTEAFF
-	-	15	TRBJ1-4	TRBV2	TGTGCCAGCAGGTTTTCCCTATCCCAACTTGAAAAACTGTTTTTT	CASRFSLSQLEKLFF
-	TRBD1	15	TRBJ2-3	TRBV5-4	TGTGCCAGCAGCTTGGACAGGGGAGTCACAGATACGCAGTATTTT	CASSLDRGVTDTQYF
-	TRBD1	15	TRBJ1-1	TRBV7-8	TGTGCCAGCAGCTTCACAGGGGGGGGGAACACTGAAGCTTTCTTT	CASSFTGGGNTEAFF
-	TRBD2	17	TRBJ2-3	TRBV6-2/TRBV6-3	TGTGCCAGCAGTTCCCCGGGACTAGCGTTGGGAGCAGATACGCAGTATTTT	CASSSPGLALGADTQYF
-	TRBD2	16	TRBJ2-1	TRBV29-1	TGCAGCGTTGAACCTAGACTAGCGGGCTCCTACAATGAGCAGTTCTTC	CSVEPRLAGSYNEQFF
-	-	15	TRBJ1-1	TRBV27	TGTGCCAGCAGTTGGTTGGGCAGGGAGGGCACTGAAGCTTTCTTT	CASSWLGREGTEAFF
-	-	14	TRBJ2-7	TRBV4-3	TGCGCCAGCAGCCCCGACTCCTTTACCTACGAGCAGTACTTC	CASSPDSFTYEQYF
-	-	13	TRBJ2-7	TRBV2	TGTGCCAGCGGGGGGACGATAGATTACGAGCAGTACTTC	CASGGTIDYEQYF
-	-	14	TRBJ1-4	TRBV27	TGTGCCAGCAGAAGGACACGGTCTAATGAAAAACTGTTTTTT	CASRRTRSNEKLFF
-	-	14	TRBJ1-1	TRBV7-6	TGTGCCAGCAGCTTAACCAGGGTAGGGACTGAAGCTTTCTTT	CASSLTRVGTEAFF
-	-	14	TRBJ2-5	TRBV5-4	TGTGCCAGCAGCTTGGTGGAGGTCCAAGAGACCCAGTACTTC	CASSLVEVQETQYF
-	-	16	TRBJ2-5	TRBV5-1	TGCGCCAGCAGCAATGGGCAGGGGACTACCAGGGAGACCCAGTACTTC	CASSNGQGTTRETQYF
-	-	16	TRBJ1-2	TRBV29-1	TGCAGCGTTGTAAGCACAGGGTATGGGGGAAGCTATGGCTACACCTTC	CSVVSTGYGGSYGYTF
-	-	11	TRBJ1-1	TRBV11-2	TGTGCCAGCAGCTTAGAACAGGGAGCTTTCTTT	CASSLEQGAFF
-	TRBD2	16	TRBJ2-3	TRBV9	TGTGCCAGCAGTTTAAGCGGGGGGGCGTCTAAGGATACGCAGTATTTT	CASSLSGGASKDTQYF
-	-	15	TRBJ2-3	TRBV5-1	TGCGCCAGCATCAACAACCAGGGTCCCACAGATACGCAGTATTTT	CASINNQGPTDTQYF
-	TRBD2	16	TRBJ2-7	TRBV2	TGTGCCAGCAGTGCGACTAGCGGGGGGTTAATCGACGAGCAGTACTTC	CASSATSGGLIDEQYF
-	-	13	TRBJ1-2	TRBV30	TGTGCCTGGGGATTCACAGGTACCTATGGCTACACCTTC	CAWGFTGTYGYTF
once	TRBD2	17	TRBJ2-7	TRBV4-3	TGCGCCAGCAGCCAAGATCCTCTAGCGGGGGGTGGTTACGAGCAGTACTTC	CASSQDPLAGGGYEQYF
-	TRBD1	15	TRBJ1-4	TRBV28	TGTGCCAGCAGTCGCACAGGGGCCACTAATGAAAAACTGTTTTTT	CASSRTGATNEKLFF
-	-	13	TRBJ2-1	TRBV5-1	TGCGCCAGCAGCTTGTTACAGAACAATGAGCAGTTCTTC	CASSLLQNNEQFF
-	TRBD1	15	TRBJ2-1	TRBV11-2	TGTGCCAGCAGTATATGGGCCGGACAGGCCAATGAGCAGTTCTTC	CASSIWAGQANEQFF
-	-	12	TRBJ1-6	TRBV20-1	TGCAGTGCTAGTAATGCAGATTCACCCCTCCACTTT	CSASNADSPLHF
-	TRBD2	16	TRBJ2-1	TRBV6-4	TGTGCCAGCAGTGACACGGGACTAAGCTCCTACAATGAGCAGTTCTTC	CASSDTGLSSYNEQFF
-	-	14	TRBJ2-3	TRBV7-2	TGTGCCAGCAGCTTAGAAGGGACTGGAGATACGCAGTATTTT	CASSLEGTGDTQYF
-	TRBD2	16	TRBJ2-5	TRBV18	TGTGCCAGCTCACCACCTGGCGGGGGTCACCAAGAGACCCAGTACTTC	CASSPPGGGHQETQYF
-	-	16	TRBJ1-1	TRBV6-5	TGTGCCAGCAGTTACTCGAGAGTAGGAGGAACGACGGAAGCTTTCTTT	CASSYSRVGGTTEAFF
-	-	13	TRBJ1-2	TRBV7-9	TGTGCCAGCAGTGTTGGCCAGAACTATGGCTACACCTTC	CASSVGQNYGYTF
-	-	14	TRBJ2-7	TRBV7-3	TGTGCCAGCAGCTCGTTTGGACACACGACCGAGCAGTACTTC	CASSSFGHTTEQYF
-	TRBD1	14	TRBJ2-7	TRBV6-1	TGTGCCAGCAGTGAGGCAGGGGGTAAATACGAGCAGTACTTC	CASSEAGGKYEQYF
-	-	14	TRBJ2-7	TRBV6-2/TRBV6-3	TGTGCCAGCAGTTACGAGGGGGAAGTCTACGAGCAGTACTTC	CASSYEGEVYEQYF
-	-	16	TRBJ2-3	TRBV18	TGTGCCAGCTCACCACAGGGGAACGCTATCACAGATACGCAGTATTTT	CASSPQGNAITDTQYF
-	TRBD1	13	TRBJ2-1	TRBV7-3	TGTGCCAGCAGCTGGGACAGGGTCAATGAGCAGTTCTTC	CASSWDRVNEQFF
-	-	13	TRBJ2-5	TRBV18	TGTGCCAGCTCGCCCACAGGGATGGAGACCCAGTACTTC	CASSPTGMETQYF
-	-	15	TRBJ2-1	TRBV5-6	TGTGCCAGCAGCTTGGCGGGACAAAACGGGGATCGGGCGTTCTTC	CASSLAGQNGDRAFF